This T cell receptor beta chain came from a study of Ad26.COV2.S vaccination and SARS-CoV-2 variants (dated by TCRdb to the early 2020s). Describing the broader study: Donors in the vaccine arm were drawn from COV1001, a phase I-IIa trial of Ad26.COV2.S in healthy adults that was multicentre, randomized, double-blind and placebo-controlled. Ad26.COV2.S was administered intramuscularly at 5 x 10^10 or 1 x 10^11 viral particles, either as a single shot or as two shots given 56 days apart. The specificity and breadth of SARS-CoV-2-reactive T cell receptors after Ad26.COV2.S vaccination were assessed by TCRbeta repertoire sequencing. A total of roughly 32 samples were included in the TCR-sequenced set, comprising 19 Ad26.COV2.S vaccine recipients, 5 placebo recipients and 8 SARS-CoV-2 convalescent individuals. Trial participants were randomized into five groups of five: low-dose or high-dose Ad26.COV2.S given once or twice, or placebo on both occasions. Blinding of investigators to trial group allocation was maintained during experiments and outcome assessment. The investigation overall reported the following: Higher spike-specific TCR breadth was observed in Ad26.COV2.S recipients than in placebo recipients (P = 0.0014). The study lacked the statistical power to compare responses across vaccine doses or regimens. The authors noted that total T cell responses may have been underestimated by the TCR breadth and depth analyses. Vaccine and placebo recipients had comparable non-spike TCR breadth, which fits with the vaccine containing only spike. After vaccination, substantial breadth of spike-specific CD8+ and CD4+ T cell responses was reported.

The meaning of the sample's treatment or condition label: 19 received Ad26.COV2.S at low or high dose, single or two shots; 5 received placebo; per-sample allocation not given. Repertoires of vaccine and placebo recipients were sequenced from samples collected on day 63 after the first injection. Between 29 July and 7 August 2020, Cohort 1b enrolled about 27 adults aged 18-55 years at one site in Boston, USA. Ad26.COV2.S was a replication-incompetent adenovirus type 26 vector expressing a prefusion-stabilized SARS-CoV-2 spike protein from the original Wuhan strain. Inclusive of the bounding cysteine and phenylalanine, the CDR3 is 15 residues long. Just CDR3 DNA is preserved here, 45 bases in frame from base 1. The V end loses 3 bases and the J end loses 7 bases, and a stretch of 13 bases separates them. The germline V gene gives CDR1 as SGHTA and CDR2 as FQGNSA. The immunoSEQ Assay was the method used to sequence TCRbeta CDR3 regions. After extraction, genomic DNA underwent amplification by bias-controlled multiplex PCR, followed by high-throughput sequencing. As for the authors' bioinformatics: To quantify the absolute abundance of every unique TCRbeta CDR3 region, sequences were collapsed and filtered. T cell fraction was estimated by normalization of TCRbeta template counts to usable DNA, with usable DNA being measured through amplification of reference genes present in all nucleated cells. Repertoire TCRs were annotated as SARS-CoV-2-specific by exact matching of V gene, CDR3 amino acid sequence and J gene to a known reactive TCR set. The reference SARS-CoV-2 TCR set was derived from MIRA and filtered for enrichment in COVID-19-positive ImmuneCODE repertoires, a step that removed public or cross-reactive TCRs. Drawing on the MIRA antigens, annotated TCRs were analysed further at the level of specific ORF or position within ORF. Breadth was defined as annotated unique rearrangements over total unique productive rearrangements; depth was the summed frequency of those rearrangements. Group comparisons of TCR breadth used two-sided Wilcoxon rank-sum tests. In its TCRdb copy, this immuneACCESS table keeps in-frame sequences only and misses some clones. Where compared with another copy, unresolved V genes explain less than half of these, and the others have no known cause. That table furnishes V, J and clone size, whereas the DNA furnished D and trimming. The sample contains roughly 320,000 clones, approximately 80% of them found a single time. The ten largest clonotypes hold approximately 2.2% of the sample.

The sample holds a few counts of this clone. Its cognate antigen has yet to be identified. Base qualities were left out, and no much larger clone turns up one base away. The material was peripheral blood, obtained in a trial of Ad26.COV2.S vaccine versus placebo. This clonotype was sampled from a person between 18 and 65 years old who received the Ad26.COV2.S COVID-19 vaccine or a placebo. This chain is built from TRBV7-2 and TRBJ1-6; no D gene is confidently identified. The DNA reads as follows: TGTGCCAGCAGCTTCCTCCTAAGCCTCAATTCACCCCTCCACTTT. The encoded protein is CASSFLLSLNSPLHF.